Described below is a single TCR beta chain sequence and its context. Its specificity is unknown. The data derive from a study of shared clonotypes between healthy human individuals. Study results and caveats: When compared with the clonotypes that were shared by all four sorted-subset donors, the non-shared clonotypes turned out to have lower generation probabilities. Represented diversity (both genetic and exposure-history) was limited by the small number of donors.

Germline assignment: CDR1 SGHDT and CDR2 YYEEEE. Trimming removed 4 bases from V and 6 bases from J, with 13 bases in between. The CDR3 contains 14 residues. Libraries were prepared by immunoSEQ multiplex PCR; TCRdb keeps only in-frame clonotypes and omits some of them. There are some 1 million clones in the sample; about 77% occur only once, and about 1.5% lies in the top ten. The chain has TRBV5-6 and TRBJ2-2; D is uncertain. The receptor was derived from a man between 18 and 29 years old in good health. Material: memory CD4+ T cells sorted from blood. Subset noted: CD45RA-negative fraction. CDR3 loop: CASSRKVLAGELFF. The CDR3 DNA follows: TGTGCCAGCAGCCGGAAGGTGTTGGCCGGGGAGCTGTTTTTT.